This T cell receptor (beta chain) was sequenced for a study of T-cell memory formation after mild COVID-19 (dated by TCRdb to about 2021). Describing the broader study: Most TCR sequence clusters were specific to one of the two donors. T-cell clones expanding and contracting after mild COVID-19 in two donors were tracked by longitudinal TCRalpha and TCRbeta repertoire sequencing. The cohort comprised two young, previously healthy adult volunteers, one female and one male.

Sequencing used an Illumina NovaSeq 6000. cDNA libraries for TCRalpha and TCRbeta were prepared by 5'RACE using constant-segment primers, with sample barcodes and unique molecular identifiers added. RNA was extracted from every sample with Trizol reagent. Library amplification was performed in two PCR steps, and a second sample barcode and Illumina TruSeq adapters were introduced in the second step. The libraries were sequenced on an Illumina NovaSeq using 2 x 150 bp paired-end reads. In the paper's pipeline: Reads were demultiplexed and collapsed into UMI-guided consensus sequences with migec v1.2.7. Using mixcr v2.1.11, UMI consensuses were aligned to TRA and TRB V and J templates and then assembled into clonotypes. Clonotypes were classified as expanded or contracted when called significant by both edgeR and NoisET, with noise models trained on biological replicates. For edgeR calls, a false discovery rate-adjusted p below 0.01 and a log2 fold-change threshold of 1 were applied. As an exploratory analysis of dynamics, max-normalized trajectories of the 1000 most abundant clonotypes were examined with PCA combined with hierarchical clustering. Separately sequenced CD4+ and CD8+ repertoires were used to assign the CD4 or CD8 phenotype of responding clones. TCRdb cleaned the public reads at Q25 with fastp, built clones with MiXCR and kept in-frame beta chains. Here each entry gathers all rows of one CDR3 protein and keeps the most common genes and DNA. Here the V and J calls rest on TCRdb's processing, not on the authors' analysis. In all, the sample holds under 110,000 distinct CDR3 sequences, and around 15% of those were seen once. Of the sample, approximately 28% is held by the ten largest clones.

Ficoll-Paque density gradient centrifugation was used to isolate PBMCs. What the study reported, not specific to this receptor: Clones contracting from day 15 to 85 had balanced CD4/CD8 phenotypes, while a second wave expanding from day 15 to 37 was biased towards CD4+. The detection of some responding clones in pre-infection memory suggests that pre-existing cross-reactive memory T cells joined the SARS-CoV-2 response. The study included only a couple of mild cases, and larger cohorts that include severe cases with pre-infection samples were judged to be necessary. SARS-CoV-2 specificity was not confirmed for the second-wave clones peaking on day 37. Contracting CD4+ clones appeared mostly in the CM and EM memory subsets, whereas CD8+ clones were enriched in EMRA.

Inclusive of the bounding cysteine and phenylalanine, the CDR3 is 13 residues long. Only the CDR3 DNA is retained, 39 bases long and in frame from the first base. V sheds 1 base and J sheds 0 bases, leaving 4 bases between their ends. From a lookup of the germline V gene, CDR1 and CDR2 are MGHRA and YSYEKL. This clonotype was observed at least ten times. Its binding antigen is unknown. No much larger clone is present one base from it, and per-base qualities are unavailable. Sequenced input: PBMCs or a T cell subset sorted from them (not recorded which). The receptor comes from an adult woman who had mild COVID-19 (a few samples of this study predate the infection). The sample titles of this study are shuffled in the database, so cell type and time point are left out; the donor was told from shared clones. Recombination joined TRBV4-1 with TRBJ2-7, with the D gene call left open. The DNA reads TGCGCCAGCAGCCAAGGCAGCTCCTACGAGCAGTACTTC. The resulting protein is CASSQGSSYEQYF.